The 22 T cell receptor beta chains below all came from one sample that was sequenced in a study of cytomegalovirus exposure and HLA in healthy donors. Researchers ran the PCR with 60 Vbeta and 13 Jbeta primers. Only in-frame clones appear in the TCRdb table, and some are missing; sequencing was by immunoSEQ multiplex PCR. The top ten clones hold about 16% of a sample with fewer than 150,000 clones, 70% to 80% of them seen once. The specimen was PBMCs. The origin of the receptors is a man aged 50-59 years in good health and CMV-seropositive.

This clone was counted a few times. This chain uses TRBV5-1 with TRBJ1-1; 7 positions match TRBD1. The germline V gene has CDR1 SGHRS and CDR2 YFSETQ. This CDR3 is 13 amino acids long. Trimming removed 0 bases from V and 6 bases from J; junction bases left unmatched: 2. CDR3 coding DNA: TGCGCCAGCAGCTTGGGGACAGGAGCTGAAGCTTTCTTT. This encodes CASSLGTGAEAFF.

The V and J genes are TRBV9 and TRBJ2-3; maybe TRBD2 (6 bases). Germline lookup yields CDR1 SGDLS and CDR2 YYNGEE. The CDR3 runs 18 residues. Between the trimmed V and J ends, which lost 4 bases and 5 bases, there was a span of 26 bases. The CDR3 sequence is CASSPSLGAGSVGDTQYF. The CDR3 nucleotides read TGTGCCAGCAGCCCCTCCCTCGGGGCGGGGTCTGTGGGAGATACGCAGTATTTT. Variable domain in full (rest from reference TRBV9 and TRBJ2-3): DSGVTQTPKHLITATGQRVTLRCSPRSGDLSVYWYQQSLDQGLQFLIQYYNGEERAKGNILERFSAQQFPDLHSELNLSSLELGDSALYFCASSPSLGAGSVGDTQYFGPGTRLTVL.

This chain uses TRBV29-1 with TRBJ2-1, with a tentative D call TRBD1 (5 bases). This CDR3 region has 14 residues. Germline CDR1 reads SQVTM; CDR2 reads ANQGSEA. With 4 bases removed from V and 0 bases from J, the gap between germline ends came to 10 bases. The CDR3 sequence: CSVAWTSSYNEQFF. CDR3 DNA sequence: TGCAGCGTTGCCTGGACAAGCTCCTACAATGAGCAGTTCTTC.

A note on this clone: Germline and junction disagree at one end, which may indicate a read error. The sample holds other DNA sequences that translate to the same CDR3. V and J are TRBV6-5 and TRBJ2-1, with 8 bases lining up with TRBD1. The CDR3 consists of 14 residues. Germline V gives CDR1 MNHEY, CDR2 SVGAGI. The CDR3 region is CASSYSGTGNEQFF. In nucleotides, the CDR3 is TGTGCCAGCAGCTACTCCGGGACAGGCAATGAGCAGTTCTTC.

CDR3 sequence: CASSFGGGSETQYF. Here the CDR3 DNA reads TGTGCCAGCAGCTTCGGAGGCGGGAGCGAGACCCAGTACTTC. The chain combines TRBV7-2 with TRBJ2-5; 7 bases are a match to TRBD2. The CDR3 has 14 amino acids. V trimming: 3 bases; J trimming: 5 bases; junction bases outside the gene matches: 6. The germline V gene encodes CDR1 SGHTA and CDR2 FQGNSA.

This rearrangement joins TRBV5-1 to TRBJ2-7, with TRBD1 identical over 11 bases. Germline V CDR1 and CDR2: SGHRS, YFSETQ. The ends lost 4 bases at V and 1 base at J; junction bases unmatched: 4. The CDR3 totals 15 residues. The CDR3 nucleotides read TGCGCCAGCAGCGAAAGGGACAGGGGGTCCTACGAGCAGTACTTC. Amino acids: CASSERDRGSYEQYF. The full variable domain, in which reference TRBV5-1 and TRBJ2-7 provide the parts outside the CDR3, is KAGVTQTPRYLIKTRGQQVTLSCSPISGHRSVSWYQQTPGQGLQFLFEYFSETQRNKGNFPGRFSGRQFSNSRSEMNVSTLELGDSALYLCASSERDRGSYEQYFGPGTRLTVT.

This clone was seen a few times. The rearrangement uses TRBV27 and TRBJ2-1; tentative D call: TRBD1 (5 bases). Trimming removed 0 bases from V and 4 bases from J, with 7 bases in between. Germline V gene lookup returns CDR1 MNHEY and CDR2 SMNVEV (reference sequence). The CDR3 is 14 residues long. CDR3: CASSLSGEYNEQFF. As DNA, the CDR3 is TGTGCCAGCAGTTTATCAGGGGAATACAATGAGCAGTTCTTC.

Here the CDR3 DNA reads TGTGCCAGCAGCTTCGGAGGGATTGGCAATACTGAAGCTTTCTTT. This codes for CASSFGGIGNTEAFF. The chain couples TRBV5-4 to TRBJ1-1; D ambiguous. The CDR3 has 15 residues. Germline V gene data show CDR1 as SGHNT and CDR2 as YYREEE (reference sequence). The V and J ends lost 2 bases and 5 bases respectively, with 16 bases between them.

The chain has TRBV28 and TRBJ1-2; tentative D call: TRBD1 (6 bases). Deletions cut 2 bases from V and 6 bases from J, with 10 bases between. Germline V gene sequence: CDR1 MDHEN, CDR2 SYDVKM. The CDR3 is made up of 13 amino acids. CDR3: CASSLHRADGYTF. The CDR3 DNA reads as TGTGCCAGCAGTTTACACAGGGCCGATGGCTACACCTTC.

This chain uses TRBV5-1 with TRBJ2-1; D possibly corresponds to TRBD1 (6 bases). The germline V gene encodes CDR1 SGHRS and CDR2 YFSETQ. Trimming cost V 4 bases and J 5 bases, with 13 bases left between them. The CDR3 has 14 residues. The CDR3 loop is CASSQQGGHNEQFF. CDR3 DNA: TGCGCCAGCAGCCAGCAAGGGGGACACAATGAGCAGTTCTTC.

The chain carries TRBV5-1 and TRBJ2-3; TRBD2 agrees at 14 bases. The CDR3 consists of 21 residues. Per germline, CDR1 SGHRS and CDR2 YFSETQ. J gave up 2 bases and V 0 bases, and 14 bases lay outside the gene matches. CDR3 in amino acids: CASSLAGTSGGPGPYTDTQYF. CDR3 nucleotide sequence: TGCGCCAGCAGCTTGGCCGGGACTAGCGGGGGACCAGGGCCTTACACAGATACGCAGTATTTT. Full variable domain (remainder filled in from reference TRBV5-1 and TRBJ2-3): KAGVTQTPRYLIKTRGQQVTLSCSPISGHRSVSWYQQTPGQGLQFLFEYFSETQRNKGNFPGRFSGRQFSNSRSEMNVSTLELGDSALYLCASSLAGTSGGPGPYTDTQYFGPGTRLTVL.

V gene TRBV7-2 combines with J gene TRBJ1-4; 10 bases match TRBD1. Losses at the gene ends were 3 bases for V and 5 bases for J; bases not matched to a gene: 6. The CDR3 is 16 residues long. From germline, CDR1 is SGHTA and CDR2 FQGNSA. CDR3 protein: CASSFRRTGGNEKLFF. The CDR3, as DNA: TGTGCCAGCAGCTTCCGCCGGACAGGGGGAAATGAAAAACTGTTTTTT.

The chain employs TRBV25-1 and TRBJ1-3; D possibly corresponds to TRBD1 (6 bases). The CDR3 sequence is 14 residues long. The ends were cut back, 5 bases at V and 2 bases at J, with 10 bases in the middle. Germline V CDR1 and CDR2: MGHDK, SYGVNS. The CDR3, as DNA: TGTGCCAGCAGTATTACAGGGACTGGAAACACCATATATTTT. Its protein product is CASSITGTGNTIYF.

The chain is built from TRBV12-5 and TRBJ2-1; 8 bases fit TRBD2. The V gene's germline CDR1 is LGHNT and CDR2 FRNRAP. The ends lost 0 bases at V and 2 bases at J; junction bases unmatched: 6. The CDR3 has 17 residues. The CDR3 DNA sequence: TGTGCTAGTGGTTTGGTATCGAGCGGGGGACCCTACAATGAGCAGTTCTTC. Protein product: CASGLVSSGGPYNEQFF. Using reference TRBV12-5 and TRBJ2-1 for the parts outside the CDR3, the full variable domain is DARVTQTPRHKVTEMGQEVTMRCQPILGHNTVFWYRQTMMQGLELLAYFRNRAPLDDSGMPKDRFSAEMPDATLATLKIQPSEPRDSAVYFCASGLVSSGGPYNEQFFGPGTRLTVL.

The rearrangement uses TRBV5-1 and TRBJ2-7, with TRBD1 identical over 9 bases. The CDR3 is made up of 14 amino acids. Germline-derived CDR1 and CDR2 are SGHRS and YFSETQ. Trimming cost V 0 bases and J 6 bases; bases outside gene matches: 4. The CDR3 is CASSLGTGGGEQYF. The CDR3 DNA reads as TGCGCCAGCAGCTTGGGAACAGGGGGCGGCGAGCAGTACTTC.

V is TRBV28 and J is TRBJ1-2; TRBD1 aligns across 7 bases. Germline V CDR1 and CDR2: MDHEN, SYDVKM. The CDR3 runs to 13 residues. V gave up 2 bases and J gave up 7 bases; unmatched junction bases: 4. CDR3 protein: CASSLRRGSGYTF. The DNA of the CDR3 is TGTGCCAGCAGTTTACGCAGGGGGAGTGGCTACACCTTC.

About this clone itself: Within the sample, other DNA sequences also encode this same CDR3. The J gene is TRBJ2-7, the V gene TRBV27; 7 positions agree with TRBD1. V dropped 5 bases and J dropped 0; count of bases not matched to a gene: 1. Germline V gene data show CDR1 as MNHEY and CDR2 as SMNVEV (reference sequence). The CDR3 covers 13 residues. The CDR3 DNA reads TGTGCCAGCAGTAGGGACAGCTCCTACGAGCAGTACTTC. Its translation: CASSRDSSYEQYF.

The chain combines TRBV4-3 with TRBJ1-4, with D unclear. Germline CDR1 LGHNA, CDR2 YSLEER. This CDR3 is 14 amino acids long. The germline V and J ends were trimmed by 3 bases and 5 bases, with 10 bases remaining between them. The CDR3 nucleotides are TGCGCCAGCAGCCACCTACTCCTGAATGAAAAACTGTTTTTT. Translated, it gives CASSHLLLNEKLFF.

V gene TRBV7-6 combines with J gene TRBJ1-5, with a possible D match to TRBD1 (6 bases). The length of the CDR3 is 15 residues. CDR1 SGHVS and CDR2 FNYEAQ come from the germline V gene. V shed 1 base and J shed 3 bases, with 10 bases lying between them. The CDR3 DNA sequence: TGTGCCAGCAGCTTAGGAGGGGGTCCCAATCAGCCCCAGCATTTT. It specifies CASSLGGGPNQPQHF.

This clone was seen more than once but under ten times. The chain combines TRBV27 with TRBJ2-7; D gene ambiguous. The germline CDR1 and CDR2 sequences are MNHEY and SMNVEV (reference sequence). V lost 5 bases to trimming and J lost 0 bases, with 11 bases between them. CDR3 length equals 14 residues. The CDR3 DNA reads as TGTGCCAGCAGTCTAGACGGATACTCCTACGAGCAGTACTTC. Its protein product is CASSLDGYSYEQYF.

This sequence joins TRBV2 and TRBJ1-5, with TRBD1 identical over 7 bases. CDR1 is SNHLY, CDR2 FYNNEI, per germline. The CDR3 extends over 15 amino acids. V lost 5 bases, J lost 6 bases, and 10 bases stayed unmatched. In nucleotides, the CDR3 is TGTGCCAGCAGTCAATCTGAACAGGGGATTCAGCCCCAGCATTTT. Translation gives CASSQSEQGIQPQHF.

Only a few counts were recorded for this clone. The V and J genes are TRBV2 and TRBJ1-6; D not certain. The ends were cut back, 9 bases at V and 1 base at J, with 10 bases in the middle. Looked up from germline, CDR1 is SNHLY and CDR2 is FYNNEI. This CDR3 is 14 amino acids long. The DNA of the CDR3 is TGTGCCAGTCTCTTCGAGTCCTATAATTCACCCCTCCACTTT. It specifies CASLFESYNSPLHF.